The 18 T cell receptor beta chains below come from one sample, sequenced in a study of blood T cell repertoires in COVID-19. Method: immunoSEQ multiplex PCR; TCRdb's copy keeps in-frame clones and lacks some. The sample contains 150,000 to 200,000 clones, more than 75% of which appear only once. The sample was PBMCs or T cells enriched from blood (not recorded which). The receptors were gathered from a man aged 60-69 years who had been exposed to COVID-19.

The chain carries TRBV12-3 or TRBV12-4 and TRBJ2-3; D gene uncertain. V lost 5 bases to trimming and J lost 6 bases, with 12 bases between them. The CDR3 totals 13 residues. The CDR3 bases are TGTGCCAGCAGTGCCGGGTTCCCGGATACGCAGTATTTT. It encodes CASSAGFPDTQYF.

This clone occurred once. CDR3 sequence: CASSVAGEGAQPQHF. The DNA for the CDR3 is TGTGCCAGCAGCGTAGCGGGGGAAGGGGCCCAGCCCCAGCATTTT. The chain joins TRBV9 to TRBJ1-5, with D possibly TRBD1 on 5 matching bases. Trimming stripped 0 bases from V and 7 bases from J, with 14 bases between. The length of the CDR3 is 15 residues. Germline CDR1 SGDLS, CDR2 YYNGEE. Looking up the rest from reference TRBV9 and TRBJ1-5 gives the full variable domain: DSGVTQTPKHLITATGQRVTLRCSPRSGDLSVYWYQQSLDQGLQFLIQYYNGEERAKGNILERFSAQQFPDLHSELNLSSLELGDSALYFCASSVAGEGAQPQHFGDGTRLSIL.

The rearrangement joins TRBV7-9 to TRBJ1-2; 12 bases are shared with TRBD1. CDR1 and CDR2 from the germline V gene are SEHNR and FQNEAQ (reference sequence). This CDR3 comprises 18 residues. After removal of 3 bases from V and 1 base from J, the junction contained 9 bases not matched to a gene. The CDR3 spells CASSFTGTGGAVNYGYTF. The CDR3 DNA follows: TGTGCCAGCAGCTTCACCGGGACAGGGGGCGCAGTTAACTATGGCTACACCTTC.

The gene calls are TRBV24-1 and TRBJ2-7; TRBD1 agrees at 8 bases. Unmatched junction bases numbered 8, after V lost 3 bases and J lost 2 bases. Per the germline V gene, CDR1 is KGHDR and CDR2 is SFDVKD. The CDR3 covers 16 residues. The CDR3 nucleotides read TGTGCCACCAGTGATAGTGGGGACAGGACTACCTACGAGCAGTACTTC. This codes for CATSDSGDRTTYEQYF.

The rearrangement joins TRBV19 to TRBJ2-1; perhaps TRBD1 as D (6 bases). The CDR3 sequence is 15 residues long. Trimming took off 3 bases at V and 5 bases at J, with 14 bases between the two ends. Germline assignment: CDR1 LNHDA and CDR2 SQIVND (reference sequence). The CDR3 loop reads CASSINPSGDNEQFF. The CDR3 coding sequence is TGTGCCAGTAGTATTAACCCCTCAGGGGACAATGAGCAGTTCTTC.

V and J are TRBV18 and TRBJ2-1, with D possibly TRBD2 on 6 matching bases. Germline V lookup: CDR1 KGHSH, CDR2 LQKENI. The CDR3 consists of 19 residues. Between the trimmed V and J ends, which lost 0 bases and 9 bases, there was a span of 27 bases. CDR3 bases: TGTGCCAGCTCACCACCTTGGAGCGGGCCAGAAGCGTCCACAAGTGAGCAGTTCTTC. Protein sequence: CASSPPWSGPEASTSEQFF.

V usage is TRBV28 and J usage is TRBJ2-7; the match to TRBD1 covers 9 bases. CDR3 length: 15 residues. Germline-derived CDR1 and CDR2 are MDHEN and SYDVKM. V was pared by 5 bases and J by 0 bases, with 5 bases of the junction left unmatched. CDR3 in DNA: TGTGCCAGCAGTCAAGCGGACAGGGGCTCCTACGAGCAGTACTTC. It translates to CASSQADRGSYEQYF.

This clone was counted only a few times. V usage is TRBV5-1 and J usage is TRBJ2-3; TRBD2 agrees at 9 bases. This CDR3 has 17 residues. Germline-derived CDR1 and CDR2 are SGHRS and YFSETQ. V was pared by 2 bases and J by 4 bases, with 11 bases of the junction left unmatched. This CDR3 reads CASSFPTSGDPPDTQYF. CDR3 nucleotide sequence: TGCGCCAGCAGCTTCCCGACTAGCGGAGACCCCCCAGATACGCAGTATTTT.

As to this clone: An end of the junction does not agree with germline; a read error may underlie this. V and J are TRBV15 and TRBJ2-7, with 12 positions matching TRBD2. Germline-derived CDR1 and CDR2 are LNHNV and YYDKDF (reference sequence). The CDR3 runs 14 residues. The CDR3 reads CATRRGLAGYEQYF. CDR3 sequence (DNA): TGTGCCACCAGGAGAGGACTAGCGGGGTACGAGCAGTACTTC.

The chain combines TRBV3-1 (or the pseudogene TRBV3-2) with TRBJ2-6; a possible D gene is TRBD2 (6 bases). V was clipped by 4 bases and J by 4 bases, with 14 bases between them. In germline, CDR1 is LGHDT, CDR2 YNNKEL (reference sequence). This CDR3 contains 16 residues. The CDR3 loop is CASSPKGDLGANVLTF. The CDR3 DNA reads TGTGCCAGCAGCCCTAAAGGGGACTTGGGGGCCAACGTCCTGACTTTC.

The V call is TRBV5-6, the J call TRBJ1-2; tentatively, D is TRBD1 (6 bases). V was trimmed by 0 bases and J by 8 bases, leaving 11 bases between them. Germline V CDR1 and CDR2: SGHDT, YYEEEE. This CDR3 region has 13 residues. CDR3 sequence: CASSLGTVSGYTF. CDR3 coding DNA: TGTGCCAGCAGCTTGGGGACAGTTTCGGGCTACACCTTC.

The chain is built from TRBV5-6 and TRBJ1-6; D call uncertain. Trimming removed 6 bases from V and 3 bases from J, with 19 bases in between. Germline V gene lookup returns CDR1 SGHDT and CDR2 YYEEEE. This CDR3 has 17 residues. The CDR3 region is CASTAQRRSDYNSPLHF. In DNA, the CDR3 is TGTGCCAGCACCGCCCAGAGGAGGTCCGACTATAATTCACCCCTCCACTTT.

This clone was counted once. The rearrangement uses TRBV25-1 and TRBJ1-2; D gene unclear. This CDR3 has 15 amino acids. Trimming shortened V by 1 base and J by 4 bases, and 13 bases separated the two germline ends. Germline V gene lookup returns CDR1 MGHDK and CDR2 SYGVNS. The CDR3 loop is CASSESGRAGYGYTF. CDR3 sequence (DNA): TGTGCCAGCAGTGAATCTGGGAGGGCTGGCTATGGCTACACCTTC.

The rearrangement links TRBV7-9 to TRBJ2-7; TRBD2 is a possible D gene (7 bases). Trimming left V 11 bases short and J 0 bases short, with 23 bases between. The germline CDR1 and CDR2 sequences are SEHNR and FQNEAQ (reference sequence). The CDR3 runs to 16 residues. CDR3 nucleotides: TGTGCCGCAGCGGTCGAGGGGGGGTCCGTCTCCTACGAGCAGTACTTC. Its translation: CAAAVEGGSVSYEQYF. Based on the CDR3 plus reference TRBV7-9 and TRBJ2-7, the full variable domain is DTGVSQNPRHKITKRGQNVTFRCDPISEHNRLYWYRQTLGQGPEFLTYFQNEAQLEKSRLLSDRFSAERPKGSFSTLEIQRTEQGDSAMYLCAAAVEGGSVSYEQYFGPGTRLTVT.

This rearrangement joins TRBV5-4 to TRBJ2-1, with 9 bases lining up with TRBD2. V shed 2 bases, J shed 7 bases, and the junction held 7 bases outside the gene matches. Germline CDR1 SGHNT, CDR2 YYREEE (reference sequence). The CDR3 spans 15 residues. The CDR3 DNA is TGTGCCAGCAGCTTCCTTCTAGCGGGGATTAATGAGCAGTTCTTC. It encodes CASSFLLAGINEQFF.

The chain uses TRBV28 and TRBJ1-4; D gene unclear. CDR1 and CDR2 (germline): MDHEN, SYDVKM. The CDR3 has 12 amino acids. CDR3 DNA: TGTGCGACGCGGCAGACTAATGAAAAACTGTTTTTT. It encodes CATRQTNEKLFF.

The rearrangement links TRBV6-2 or TRBV6-3 to TRBJ2-1, with 14 bases lining up with TRBD2. This CDR3 is 17 amino acids long. From germline, CDR1 is MNHEY and CDR2 SVGEGT. The ends lost 2 bases at V and 9 bases at J; junction bases unmatched: 9. CDR3 bases: TGTGCCAGCAGTTACACGTCCGGGACTAGCGGGAGAGGTGAGCAGTTCTTC. This gives the protein CASSYTSGTSGRGEQFF.

This clone showed up just once. The chain has TRBV25-1 and TRBJ2-7; D is unresolved. V was pared by 7 bases and J by 1 base, with 11 bases between. The CDR3 has 13 amino acids. Germline loops: CDR1 MGHDK, CDR2 SYGVNS. This chain's CDR3 is CASTSADSYEQYF. CDR3 DNA sequence: TGTGCCAGCACCTCCGCGGATTCCTACGAGCAGTACTTC.